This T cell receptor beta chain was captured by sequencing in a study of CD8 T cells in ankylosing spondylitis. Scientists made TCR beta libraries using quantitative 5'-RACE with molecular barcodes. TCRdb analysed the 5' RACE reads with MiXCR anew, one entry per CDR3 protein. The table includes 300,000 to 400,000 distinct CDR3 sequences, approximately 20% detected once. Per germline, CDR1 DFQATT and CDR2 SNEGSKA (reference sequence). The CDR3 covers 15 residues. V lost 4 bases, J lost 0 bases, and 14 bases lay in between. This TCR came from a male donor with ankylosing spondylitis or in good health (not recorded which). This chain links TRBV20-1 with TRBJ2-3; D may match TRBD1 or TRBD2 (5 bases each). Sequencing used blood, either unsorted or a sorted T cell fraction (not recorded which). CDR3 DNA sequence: TGCAGTGCTACCGACGGGACGCGGAGCACAGATACGCAGTATTTT. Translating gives CSATDGTRSTDTQYF.